This T cell receptor (beta chain) is from a study of T cells after yellow fever vaccination. Trimming removed 5 bases at V and 0 bases at J, with 25 bases between. Germline CDR1 reads LGHNA; CDR2 reads YNFKEQ. This CDR3 comprises 19 residues. In this sample, this clonotype turned up a few times. MiXCR, run by TCRdb on the 5' RACE reads, gives a single entry per CDR3 protein. This sample carries 400,000 or so distinct CDR3 sequences, roughly a sixth of them seen once, and the ten largest clones take around 17%. This material consisted of PBMCs, taken before the yellow fever booster vaccination. The chain joins TRBV4-2 to TRBJ2-5; perhaps TRBD1 as D (5 bases). This receptor was obtained from a young man who received the YFV17D yellow fever vaccine. The CDR3 region is CASSKKWAGQRGNQETQYF. The CDR3 DNA reads TGTGCCAGCAGCAAGAAGTGGGCAGGGCAAAGGGGAAACCAAGAGACCCAGTACTTC.